This T cell receptor beta chain comes out of a study of cytomegalovirus exposure and HLA in healthy donors. On the study more broadly: Around 80 million unique TCRs from HLA-typed donors were held in an early data release.

Study findings and constraints: One variant, a missense change in DCLRE1C, was linked in a later analysis to TCR beta V- and J-gene trimming.

PCR involved 60 Vbeta and 13 Jbeta primers. The repertoire was sequenced with immunoSEQ multiplex PCR; TCRdb's copy has only in-frame clones and lacks some. The sample includes 100,000 to 150,000 clones, 80% of them seen just once. Regarding this clone: The antigen is not known.

Trimming at V came to 0 bases and at J to 6 bases, leaving 0 bases not matched to a gene. This CDR3 has 13 amino acids. In germline, CDR1 is SGDLS, CDR2 YYNGEE. Sequences were obtained from PBMCs. This TCR was sampled from a middle-aged woman in good health and CMV-seronegative. The V and J genes are TRBV9 and TRBJ2-1; 7 bases map to TRBD1. CDR3 sequence reads: CASSVDRGNEQFF. Written as DNA, the CDR3 is TGTGCCAGCAGCGTAGACAGGGGCAATGAGCAGTTCTTC.